The 27 T cell receptor beta chains listed next were all sequenced from one sample in a study of blood T cell repertoires in COVID-19. Repertoires were generated with immunoSEQ multiplex PCR, while TCRdb's copy carries only in-frame clones and drops some. The sample lists roughly 140,000 clones; approximately 90% were seen once. The sequenced sample was peripheral blood. These receptors all stem from a woman aged 70-85 years with acute or convalescent COVID-19.

V gene TRBV19 combines with J gene TRBJ1-1; D may be TRBD1 (6 bases). Germline V gene data show CDR1 as LNHDA and CDR2 as SQIVND (reference sequence). V lost 5 bases to trimming and J lost 8 bases, with 21 bases between them. This CDR3 comprises 15 residues. The CDR3: CASSLLLGASTEAFF. In DNA, the CDR3 is TGTGCCAGTAGTCTACTCTTGGGGGCTTCTACCGAAGCTTTCTTT.

This clone occurred once. The CDR3 loop reads CASSEHRGSHTGELFF. CDR3 DNA sequence: TGTGCCAGCAGTGAACACCGGGGGAGCCACACCGGGGAGCTGTTTTTT. The chain combines TRBV6-1 with TRBJ2-2; D is possibly TRBD2 (6 bases). The CDR3 runs to 16 residues. The V and J ends lost 2 bases and 3 bases respectively, with 13 bases between them. Looked up from germline, CDR1 is MNHNS and CDR2 is SASEGT.

V is TRBV7-8 and J is TRBJ2-5, with TRBD2 as a possible D gene (5 bases). This CDR3 has 17 amino acids. Germline CDR1 is SGHVS and CDR2 is FQNEAQ. Trimming removed 6 bases at V and 1 base at J, with 21 bases between. The CDR3 loop reads CASRLVPGKRTQETQYF. The DNA of the CDR3 is TGTGCCAGCAGGCTGGTGCCGGGGAAGCGGACCCAAGAGACCCAGTACTTC.

This sequence joins TRBV21-1 and TRBJ1-1; the table's TRBD1 call for D was not verified on the DNA. TRBV21-1 corresponds to a pseudogene. The CDR3 runs to 16 residues. CDR3: CASSKRWTGWRTEAFF. CDR3 nucleotides: TGTGCCAGCAGCAAACGGTGGACAGGGTGGCGGACTGAAGCTTTCTTT.

The gene calls are TRBV4-1 and TRBJ2-3, with D perhaps matching TRBD1 (5 bases). CDR3 length: 14 amino acids. Between the trimmed V and J ends, which lost 4 bases and 2 bases, there was a span of 10 bases. Germline V lookup: CDR1 MGHRA, CDR2 YSYEKL. CDR3 in DNA: TGCGCCAGCAGCCCCAACAGGTTCACAGATACGCAGTATTTT. Amino acid sequence: CASSPNRFTDTQYF.

The chain combines TRBV28 with TRBJ1-6, with D unresolved. Germline CDR1 is MDHEN and CDR2 is SYDVKM. This CDR3 region has 17 residues. V was shortened by 0 bases and J by 10 bases, with 19 bases between the two germline ends. CDR3 loop: CASSLWGRSNNYSPLHF. The CDR3 bases are TGTGCCAGCAGTTTATGGGGTAGAAGTAACAACTACTCACCCCTCCACTTT.

The V and J genes are TRBV6-6 and TRBJ1-2; maybe TRBD1 (6 bases). CDR1 is MNHNY, CDR2 SVGAGI, per germline (reference sequence). The CDR3 spans 15 residues. Between the trimmed V and J ends, which lost 7 bases and 8 bases, there was a span of 23 bases. CDR3 DNA sequence: TGTGCCAGCACCTTTATCCTCACGGACAGTTTAGGCTACACCTTC. Residues: CASTFILTDSLGYTF.

The rearrangement uses TRBV7-9 and TRBJ2-1, with D perhaps matching TRBD2 (5 bases). The CDR3 covers 17 residues. V was clipped by 1 base and J by 2 bases, with 15 bases between them. Germline loops: CDR1 SEHNR, CDR2 FQNEAQ (reference sequence). CDR3 region: CASSLVGTPGAYNEQFF. In nucleotides, the CDR3 is TGTGCCAGCAGCTTAGTGGGCACCCCCGGGGCCTACAATGAGCAGTTCTTC. Looking up the rest from reference TRBV7-9 and TRBJ2-1 gives the full variable domain: DTGVSQNPRHKITKRGQNVTFRCDPISEHNRLYWYRQTLGQGPEFLTYFQNEAQLEKSRLLSDRFSAERPKGSFSTLEIQRTEQGDSAMYLCASSLVGTPGAYNEQFFGPGTRLTVL.

The chain couples TRBV2 to TRBJ1-5; D is unresolved. V dropped 6 bases and J dropped 3 bases, with 6 bases sitting between them. CDR1 and CDR2 from the germline V gene are SNHLY and FYNNEI. The CDR3 has 12 residues. CDR3 nucleotide sequence: TGTGCCAGCAGGAGGATCAATCAGCCCCAGCATTTT. The encoded protein is CASRRINQPQHF.

This rearrangement joins TRBV5-1 to TRBJ2-1; 13 bases match TRBD2. The CDR3 runs 18 residues. Trimming cost V 3 bases and J 3 bases; bases outside gene matches: 9. Per germline, CDR1 SGHRS and CDR2 YFSETQ. The CDR3 DNA is TGCGCCAGCAGCTCGTACGGGGGGACTAGCGGGAACTACAATGAGCAGTTCTTC. Protein sequence: CASSSYGGTSGNYNEQFF. The whole variable domain, remainder taken from reference TRBV5-1 and TRBJ2-1, is KAGVTQTPRYLIKTRGQQVTLSCSPISGHRSVSWYQQTPGQGLQFLFEYFSETQRNKGNFPGRFSGRQFSNSRSEMNVSTLELGDSALYLCASSSYGGTSGNYNEQFFGPGTRLTVL.

The chain carries TRBV2 and TRBJ1-6; D may be TRBD1 (6 bases). V was shortened by 4 bases and J by 5 bases, with 12 bases between the two germline ends. The CDR3 is 15 residues long. Per the germline V gene, CDR1 is SNHLY and CDR2 is FYNNEI. Here the CDR3 DNA reads TGTGCCAGCAGTGTAGACAGGAGAGATAATTCACCCCTCCACTTT. Its translation: CASSVDRRDNSPLHF.

As DNA, the CDR3 is TGTGCCAGCAGCTTGGCAGGACAGGGATACAATGAGCAGTTCTTC. It encodes CASSLAGQGYNEQFF. The rearrangement joins TRBV5-4 to TRBJ2-1; 8 bases agree with TRBD1. The length of the CDR3 is 15 residues. Germline V lookup: CDR1 SGHNT, CDR2 YYREEE (reference sequence). V lost 0 bases, J lost 4 bases, and 3 bases stayed unmatched.

The rearrangement links TRBV2 to TRBJ1-2, with 9 bases fitting TRBD1. Germline V CDR1 and CDR2: SNHLY, FYNNEI. CDR3 length equals 13 residues. The junction had 6 bases not matched to a gene; V was cut back by 5 bases and J by 8 bases. CDR3 loop: CASSYRGREGYTF. In nucleotides, the CDR3 is TGTGCCAGCAGTTACAGGGGGCGCGAAGGCTACACCTTC. Filled out from reference TRBV2 and TRBJ1-2, the complete variable domain reads EPEVTQTPSHQVTQMGQEVILRCVPISNHLYFYWYRQILGQKVEFLVSFYNNEISEKSEIFDDQFSVERPDGSNFTLKIRSTKLEDSAMYFCASSYRGREGYTFGSGTRLTVV.

In its sample, this clone was seen a few times. The J gene is TRBJ1-5, the V gene TRBV6-1; D is unresolved. Trimming took off 3 bases at V and 7 bases at J, with 10 bases between the two ends. CDR1 is MNHNS, CDR2 SASEGT, per germline. The CDR3 length is 13 residues. CDR3 DNA: TGTGCCAGCAGTGACAGGATGGGCCAGCCCCAGCATTTT. Its protein is CASSDRMGQPQHF.

This chain joins TRBV12-5 and TRBJ2-1, with D tentatively TRBD1 (5 bases). Trimming shortened V by 1 base and J by 9 bases, and 16 bases separated the two germline ends. This CDR3 is built from 15 residues. The germline V gene has CDR1 LGHNT and CDR2 FRNRAP. DNA of the CDR3: TGTGCTAGTGGTTTGGCAAGGGCAGTAGGGGTTGAGCAGTTCTTC. Encoded protein: CASGLARAVGVEQFF. The full variable domain, rest sourced from reference TRBV12-5 and TRBJ2-1, is DARVTQTPRHKVTEMGQEVTMRCQPILGHNTVFWYRQTMMQGLELLAYFRNRAPLDDSGMPKDRFSAEMPDATLATLKIQPSEPRDSAVYFCASGLARAVGVEQFFGPGTRLTVL.

The chain recombines TRBV27 with TRBJ2-1; 8 bases agree with TRBD2. This CDR3 comprises 18 residues. Trimming at V came to 5 bases and at J to 4 bases, leaving 16 bases not matched to a gene. Germline CDR1 MNHEY, CDR2 SMNVEV (reference sequence). The chain's CDR3 is CASSPRFGVAGQYNEQFF. CDR3 sequence (DNA): TGTGCCAGCAGTCCCAGGTTCGGGGTAGCGGGGCAGTACAATGAGCAGTTCTTC.

The J gene is TRBJ2-3, the V gene TRBV10-3; the match to TRBD1 covers 10 bases. CDR1 ENHRY and CDR2 SYGVKD come from the germline V gene. The V gene end was trimmed by 5 bases and the J gene end by 3 bases; junction bases not matched to a gene: 5. The CDR3 contains 15 residues. CDR3 region: CAISLRTGGTDTQYF. CDR3 in DNA: TGTGCCATCAGTCTTCGGACAGGGGGTACAGATACGCAGTATTTT.

The V and J genes are TRBV29-1 and TRBJ2-1; the D gene is possibly TRBD1 (6 bases). This CDR3 contains 14 residues. CDR1 and CDR2 from the germline V gene are SQVTM and ANQGSEA. V was clipped by 7 bases and J by 0 bases, with 13 bases between them. The CDR3 DNA is TGCAGCGGACTGGGGGCGAGCTCCTACAATGAGCAGTTCTTC. It yields the protein CSGLGASSYNEQFF.

This rearrangement joins TRBV5-6 to TRBJ1-2; D might be TRBD1 (6 bases). This CDR3 spans 15 amino acids. Germline assignment: CDR1 SGHDT and CDR2 YYEEEE. The V gene lost 0 bases and the J gene lost 7 bases, with 16 bases spanning the gap. CDR3 region: CASSLESRGLLGYTF. For the CDR3, the DNA is TGTGCCAGCAGCTTGGAGAGCAGGGGTCTACTTGGCTACACCTTC.

The V gene is TRBV30, the J gene TRBJ1-2; 7 nucleotides match TRBD1. The CDR3 length is 13 residues. Trimming removed 2 bases from V and 6 bases from J; junction bases left unmatched: 6. Germline CDR1 reads GTSNPN; CDR2 reads SVGIG (reference sequence). The CDR3 DNA follows: TGTGCCTGGAGTAGCATTACAGGGGATGGCTACACCTTC. This codes for CAWSSITGDGYTF. The full variable domain, completed using reference TRBV30 and TRBJ1-2, is SQTIHQWPATLVQPVGSPLSLECTVEGTSNPNLYWYRQAAGRGLQLLFYSVGIGQISSEVPQNLSASRPQDRQFILSSKKLLLSDSGFYLCAWSSITGDGYTFGSGTRLTVV.

This chain connects TRBV9 to TRBJ2-3, with TRBD2 matching over 8 bases. This CDR3 spans 15 amino acids. Trimming took 6 bases from V and 0 from J; bases not matched to a gene: 6. Germline-derived CDR1 and CDR2 are SGDLS and YYNGEE. The CDR3, as DNA: TGTGCCAGCACCAGCGGGGGCCCAAGCACAGATACGCAGTATTTT. It translates to CASTSGGPSTDTQYF.

The V call is TRBV4-3, the J call TRBJ2-1, with 8 bases aligning to TRBD1. Germline trimming cut 1 base from V and 5 bases from J; bases unmatched to any gene: 7. The CDR3 consists of 16 residues. CDR1 is LGHNA, CDR2 YSLEER, per germline. The CDR3 nucleotides read TGCGCCAGCAGCCAAGCCACAAGGACAGGGAACAATGAGCAGTTCTTC. Amino acid sequence: CASSQATRTGNNEQFF.

The chain joins TRBV10-1 to TRBJ1-2, with 10 nucleotides matching TRBD1. Trimming at V came to 7 bases and at J to 5 bases, leaving 10 bases not matched to a gene. CDR1 and CDR2 (germline): WNHNN, SYGVQD (reference sequence). The CDR3 is made up of 15 amino acids. The CDR3 DNA reads as TGCGCCAGCATCAGGGACAGGGGACGTCGATATGGCTACACCTTC. This translates into CASIRDRGRRYGYTF.

The J gene is TRBJ2-7, the V gene TRBV5-1, with D maybe TRBD2 (5 bases). The CDR3 is 14 amino acids. CDR1 SGHRS and CDR2 YFSETQ come from the germline V gene. The V end lost 0 bases, the J end lost 2 bases, and 9 bases lay between the germline ends. For the CDR3, the DNA is TGCGCCAGCAGCTTGGCCGGAGGCCCCTACGAGCAGTACGTC. Protein product: CASSLAGGPYEQYV.

This chain links TRBV28 with TRBJ1-2, with D perhaps TRBD1 (6 bases). The V and J ends lost 5 bases and 3 bases respectively, with 10 bases between them. Per the germline V gene, CDR1 is MDHEN and CDR2 is SYDVKM. This CDR3 spans 13 amino acids. In DNA form, the CDR3 reads TGTGCCAGCAGTCGACAGGCAGACTATGGCTACACCTTC. It translates to CASSRQADYGYTF.

The rearrangement joins TRBV4-2 to TRBJ1-5, with D possibly TRBD1 on 5 matching bases. The CDR3 totals 15 residues. The V end was cut by 0 bases, the J end by 4 bases, with 10 bases between. Germline CDR1 LGHNA, CDR2 YNFKEQ. The CDR3 sequence is CASSQDDRDNQPQHF. As DNA, the CDR3 is TGTGCCAGCAGCCAAGATGACAGAGATAATCAGCCCCAGCATTTT.

The chain combines TRBV2 with TRBJ1-1, with 9 bases fitting TRBD1. Germline loops: CDR1 SNHLY, CDR2 FYNNEI. V was pared by 6 bases and J by 2 bases, with 7 bases of the junction left unmatched. The CDR3 is 15 residues long. DNA of the CDR3: TGTGCCAGCAGGGGACAGGGAGGGGGAAACACTGAAGCTTTCTTT. Its translation: CASRGQGGGNTEAFF.